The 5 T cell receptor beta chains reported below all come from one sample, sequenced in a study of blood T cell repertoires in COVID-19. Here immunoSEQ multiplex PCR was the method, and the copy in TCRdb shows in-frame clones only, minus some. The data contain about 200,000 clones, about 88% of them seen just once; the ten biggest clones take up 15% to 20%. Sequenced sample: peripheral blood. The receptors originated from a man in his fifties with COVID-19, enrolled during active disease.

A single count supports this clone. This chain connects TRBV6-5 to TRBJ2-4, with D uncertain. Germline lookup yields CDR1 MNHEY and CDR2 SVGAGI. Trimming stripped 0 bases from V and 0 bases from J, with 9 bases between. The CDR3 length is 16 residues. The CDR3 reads CASSYSGGLAKNIQYF. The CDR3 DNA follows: TGTGCCAGCAGTTACTCTGGCGGCCTAGCCAAAAACATTCAGTACTTC.

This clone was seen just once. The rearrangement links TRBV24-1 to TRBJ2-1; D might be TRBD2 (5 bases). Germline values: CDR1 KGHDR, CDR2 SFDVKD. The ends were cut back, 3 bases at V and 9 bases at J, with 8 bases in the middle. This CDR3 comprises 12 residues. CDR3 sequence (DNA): TGTGCCACCAGTGATGGGAGAGGTGAGCAGTTCTTC. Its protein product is CATSDGRGEQFF.

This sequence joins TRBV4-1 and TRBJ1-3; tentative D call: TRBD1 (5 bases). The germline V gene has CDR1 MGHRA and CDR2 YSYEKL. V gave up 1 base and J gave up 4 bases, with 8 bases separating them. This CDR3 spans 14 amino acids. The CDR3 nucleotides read TGCGCCAGCAGCCAAGTGGGACTGGGAAACACCATATATTTT. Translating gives CASSQVGLGNTIYF.

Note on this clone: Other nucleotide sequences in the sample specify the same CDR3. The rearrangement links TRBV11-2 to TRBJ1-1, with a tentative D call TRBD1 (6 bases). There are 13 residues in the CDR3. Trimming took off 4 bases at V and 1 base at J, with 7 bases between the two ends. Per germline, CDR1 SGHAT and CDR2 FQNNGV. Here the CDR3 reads CASSSGQNTEAFF. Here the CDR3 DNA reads TGTGCCAGCAGCTCGGGACAGAACACTGAAGCTTTCTTT.

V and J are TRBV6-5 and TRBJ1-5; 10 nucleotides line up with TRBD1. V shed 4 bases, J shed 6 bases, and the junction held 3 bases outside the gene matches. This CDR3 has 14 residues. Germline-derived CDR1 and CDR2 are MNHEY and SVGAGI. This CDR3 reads CASSWTGGSQPQHF. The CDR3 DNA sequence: TGTGCCAGCAGTTGGACAGGGGGTAGTCAGCCCCAGCATTTT.